This record concerns one T cell receptor (beta chain) sequence. The CDR3 extends over 16 amino acids. Germline values: CDR1 KGHSH, CDR2 LQKENI. V shed 0 bases and J shed 0 bases, with 11 bases lying between them. Sequencing was performed with immunoSEQ multiplex PCR; in TCRdb, only in-frame clones are kept and a portion is missing. The repertoire consists of 20,000 to 30,000 clones, with around 78% occurring once and the leading ten covering roughly 1.1%. These data belong to a study of graft-versus-host responses after intestinal transplantation. This sample comprised PBMCs, obtained 28 days after intestinal transplant. The V call is TRBV18, the J call TRBJ1-2; possible D gene TRBD1, 5 bases. The origin of this receptor is a human patient who received an intestinal transplant, so some T cells may come from the graft donor. CDR3 bases: TGTGCCAGCTCACCACCGTCAGGGCTAACTAACTATGGCTACACCTTC. It translates to CASSPPSGLTNYGYTF.